Following are 12 T cell receptor beta chains from one sample sequenced in a study of regulatory T cells in long-lasting Graves disease. To make TCR beta libraries, researchers used iRepertoire HTBI primers and Arm-PCR of CDR3 regions. In TCRdb, the multiplex PCR reads were re-called with MiXCR into one record per CDR3 protein. The data hold fewer than 550,000 distinct CDR3 sequences, with 20% to 25% observed a single time. Sample time point: persistent/refractory GD, antithyroid drugs over 5 years with positive TRAb. PBMCs provided the RNA from which the TCR library was made. Material: peripheral blood mononuclear cells (PBMCs), obtained when the disease was refractory, from a patient treated with antithyroid drugs. The receptor set was obtained from a female donor with Graves disease.

This sequence joins TRBV2 and TRBJ1-3; D is unresolved. The CDR3 runs to 15 residues. Germline lookup yields CDR1 SNHLY and CDR2 FYNNEI. V gave up 7 bases and J gave up 6 bases, with 19 bases separating them. CDR3 residues: CASTEYSGFENTIYF. CDR3 nucleotide sequence: TGTGCCAGCACCGAATATAGTGGATTTGAAAACACCATATATTTT.

This clonotype turned up a few times. This sequence joins TRBV11-2 and TRBJ2-7; possibly TRBD2 for D (6 bases). This CDR3 is built from 14 residues. CDR1 is SGHAT, CDR2 FQNNGV, per germline. Between the trimmed V and J ends, which lost 5 bases and 6 bases, there was a span of 17 bases. CDR3 region: CASSLAGTEGEQYF. The CDR3 bases are TGTGCCAGCAGCCTAGCCGGGACGGAGGGCGAGCAGTACTTC.

This clonotype was found a few times. This chain connects TRBV7-9 to TRBJ2-7, with TRBD1 as a possible D gene (5 bases). The CDR3 extends over 18 amino acids. Per germline, CDR1 SEHNR and CDR2 FQNEAQ (reference sequence). Trimming took 5 bases from V and 3 from J, leaving 26 bases between them. The CDR3 DNA follows: TGTGCCAGCAGCCCGGAAGGGGCAGGGCCCTTTTCGGACTACGAGCAGTACTTC. Protein: CASSPEGAGPFSDYEQYF.

This chain links TRBV6-1 with TRBJ1-2, with a tentative D call TRBD1 (5 bases). V lost 7 bases and J 7 bases, leaving 16 bases between the germline ends. CDR3 size: 13 residues. Germline values: CDR1 MNHNS, CDR2 SASEGT. The CDR3, as DNA: TGTGCCAGCACCCCAGGGACGAGGGCTGGCTACACCTTC. Amino acids: CASTPGTRAGYTF.

This clonotype was found many times. The chain employs TRBV15 and TRBJ1-2, with 9 bases lining up with TRBD1. Germline CDR1 is LNHNV and CDR2 is YYDKDF (reference sequence). The J segment lost 5 bases and the V segment lost 4 bases, leaving 2 bases of the junction unmatched. There are 13 residues in the CDR3. As DNA, the CDR3 is TGTGCCACCAGCACCGACAGGGGGTATGGCTACACCTTC. This gives the protein CATSTDRGYGYTF.

This clonotype was seen a handful of times. V usage is TRBV5-1 and J usage is TRBJ2-7; either TRBD1 or TRBD2 may fit D (7 bases each). This CDR3 has 15 residues. CDR1 and CDR2 (germline): SGHRS, YFSETQ. The germline V and J ends were trimmed by 5 bases and 3 bases, with 18 bases remaining between them. CDR3 coding DNA: TGCGCCAGCAGTCGCGTCAGGGGGGGTCGCTACGAGCAGTACTTC. It is translated as CASSRVRGGRYEQYF.

This clonotype was counted at least ten times. The genes are TRBV10-3 and TRBJ1-2; possible D gene TRBD1, 6 bases. Trimming pared 1 base from V and 0 bases from J, leaving 15 bases between. Germline lookup yields CDR1 ENHRY and CDR2 SYGVKD. The CDR3 runs to 17 residues. The CDR3: CAISELAGATTNYGYTF. Here the CDR3 DNA reads TGTGCCATCAGTGAGTTGGCAGGGGCCACAACTAACTATGGCTACACCTTC.

The chain uses TRBV12-3 or TRBV12-4 and TRBJ2-2, with 8 positions matching TRBD2. This CDR3 is built from 16 residues. The ends lost 2 bases at V and 5 bases at J; junction bases unmatched: 7. CDR3 loop: CASSLRAGGGTGELFF. CDR3 coding DNA: TGTGCCAGCAGTTTAAGGGCGGGAGGAGGAACCGGGGAGCTGTTTTTT.

The chain recombines TRBV12-3 or TRBV12-4 with TRBJ2-1; 12 nucleotides line up with TRBD2. The CDR3 has 15 amino acids. The trim removed 6 bases at V and 5 bases at J, leaving 5 bases unmatched. The CDR3 loop is CASSGRLAGDNEQFF. The CDR3 DNA sequence: TGTGCCAGCAGCGGACGACTAGCGGGGGACAATGAGCAGTTCTTC.

This clonotype was observed many times. This chain uses TRBV24-1 with TRBJ2-4; no firm D call. V was shortened by 2 bases and J by 3 bases, with 10 bases between the two germline ends. The CDR3 has 15 residues. Germline lookup yields CDR1 KGHDR and CDR2 SFDVKD. CDR3 amino acids: CATSDSRRDKNIQYF. In nucleotides, the CDR3 is TGTGCCACCAGTGATTCCAGGAGAGACAAAAACATTCAGTACTTC.

This clonotype has more than one count but fewer than ten. The chain uses TRBV11-2 and TRBJ1-1; possible D gene TRBD1, 6 bases. This CDR3 spans 16 amino acids. The V end lost 1 base, the J end lost 0 bases, and 12 bases lay between the germline ends. CDR1 SGHAT and CDR2 FQNNGV come from the germline V gene. The CDR3 DNA sequence: TGTGCCAGCAGCTTAGCCCCGGGACATCTGAACACTGAAGCTTTCTTT. It yields the protein CASSLAPGHLNTEAFF.

This chain connects TRBV3-1 to TRBJ1-1; 7 nucleotides match TRBD1. After removal of 1 base from V and 0 bases from J, the junction contained 2 bases not matched to a gene. The CDR3 is made up of 15 amino acids. CDR1 LGHDT and CDR2 YNNKEL come from the germline V gene (reference sequence). The CDR3 DNA is TGTGCCAGCAGCCAAGGCGACAGGGTGAACACTGAAGCTTTCTTT. Its protein product is CASSQGDRVNTEAFF. Based on the CDR3 plus reference TRBV3-1 and TRBJ1-1, the full variable domain is DTAVSQTPKYLVTQMGNDKSIKCEQNLGHDTMYWYKQDSKKFLKIMFSYNNKELIINETVPNRFSPKSPDKAHLNLHINSLELGDSAVYFCASSQGDRVNTEAFFGQGTRLTVV.